Ten or more counts support the clone carrying this T cell receptor beta chain. TRAV and TRBV primers primed cDNA for both TCRalpha and TCRbeta. The authors amplified TCRs for about 18 PCR cycles with a constant-region primer and a V-primer adapter. TCRdb redid the calling of the reads with MiXCR, one entry per CDR3 protein. Of around 80,000 distinct CDR3 sequences listed, approximately 19% are singletons. As for time point: before trial treatment. The source of the sample is a study of low-dose radiotherapy and immunotherapy resistance in tumors. V was clipped by 0 bases and J by 3 bases, with 11 bases between them. CDR1 DFQATT and CDR2 SNEGSKA come from the germline V gene (reference sequence). This CDR3 region has 15 residues.

This receptor was taken from a male donor with prostate cancer. This chain joins TRBV20-1 and TRBJ1-4; D perhaps matches TRBD1 (6 bases). This specimen was PBMCs, taken before treatment. CDR3 DNA: TGCAGTGCTAGAGATTCAGGACAGCCTAATGAAAAACTGTTTTTT. This encodes CSARDSGQPNEKLFF.